These T cell receptor beta chains were read from a single sample in a study of response to subunit inactivated influenza vaccine. Using its own MiXCR run on the RT-PCR reads, TCRdb lists one record per CDR3 protein. The sample shows 450,000 to 550,000 distinct CDR3 sequences, less than 30% of them seen only once. This specimen consisted of CD4+ T cells sorted from PBMCs, obtained 5 days after vaccination. These receptors were collected from a man aged 45-60 years who received an inactivated influenza vaccine. Each CDR3 is given with its conserved first and last residue. D genes are given only for firm matches. Rows give clone size only sometimes, using once, few, many, or a class for an expanded clone.

CDR3	DNA	V	size	J	D
CASSATGPTDTQYF	TGCGCCAGCAGCGCGACAGGGCCCACAGATACGCAGTATTTT	TRBV5-1	-	TRBJ2-3	TRBD1
CASSQDLGQGGYTF	TGCGCCAGCAGCCAAGATCTGGGCCAGGGTGGCTACACCTTC	TRBV4-3	-	TRBJ1-2	-
CASSPGQGAVSNTGELFF	TGTGCCAGCAGCCCAGGACAGGGGGCGGTTTCGAACACCGGGGAGCTGTTTTTT	TRBV4-2	-	TRBJ2-2	TRBD1
CASSLTGSGFGGYTF	TGCGCCAGCAGCCTAACAGGGTCTGGGTTTGGTGGCTACACCTTC	TRBV5-1	few	TRBJ1-2	-
CASSVGGQRNQPQHF	TGTGCCAGCAGCGTAGGTGGACAACGCAATCAGCCCCAGCATTTT	TRBV9	-	TRBJ1-5	-
CASSYSISGQGGTGELFF	TGTGCCAGCAGTTACTCGATAAGTGGGCAGGGAGGTACCGGGGAGCTGTTTTTT	TRBV6-5	many	TRBJ2-2	-
CASRLPGQGASPLHF	TGTGCCAGCAGACTACCGGGACAGGGGGCCTCACCCCTCCACTTT	TRBV6-2/TRBV6-3	few	TRBJ1-6	TRBD1
CAISVQGSSERETQYF	TGTGCCATCAGTGTTCAGGGGTCGAGTGAGAGGGAGACCCAGTACTTC	TRBV10-3	-	TRBJ2-5	-
CASSSAGENTEAFF	TGTGCCAGCAGCTCCGCCGGGGAGAACACTGAAGCTTTCTTT	TRBV5-6	-	TRBJ1-1	-
CSAMTSGRIGETQYF	TGCAGCGCAATGACTAGCGGGAGGATCGGAGAGACCCAGTACTTC	TRBV29-1	-	TRBJ2-5	TRBD2
CASSTVSGTGPNTEELFF	TGTGCCAGCAGCACAGTAAGCGGGACAGGGCCGAACACCGAGGAGCTGTTTTTT	TRBV6-2/TRBV6-3	-	TRBJ2-2	TRBD1
CASSGTAKETQYF	TGTGCCAGCAGCGGGACCGCGAAAGAGACCCAGTACTTC	TRBV7-3	few	TRBJ2-5	-
CAIRNLQGGEQFF	TGTGCCATCAGGAATCTACAGGGGGGCGAGCAGTTCTTC	TRBV10-3	-	TRBJ2-1	TRBD1
CASSHGFLAGGKDEQFF	TGTGCCAGCAGCCACGGTTTTCTAGCGGGAGGAAAGGATGAGCAGTTCTTC	TRBV7-9	once	TRBJ2-1	TRBD2
CSVPKRGGLSYEQYF	TGCAGTGTCCCCAAGCGGGGGGGACTCTCCTACGAGCAGTACTTC	TRBV20-1	-	TRBJ2-7	TRBD2
CASSLSSGATDTQYF	TGTGCCAGCAGCCTCTCTAGCGGGGCAACAGATACGCAGTATTTT	TRBV7-9	-	TRBJ2-3	TRBD2
CASSYSSYNEQFF	TGTGCCAGCAGTTACTCCTCCTACAATGAGCAGTTCTTC	TRBV6-2/TRBV6-3	few	TRBJ2-1	-
CASRKSGGVNFGELFF	TGTGCCAGCAGGAAGAGCGGGGGGGTTAATTTCGGGGAGCTGTTTTTT	TRBV12-3/TRBV12-4	few	TRBJ2-2	TRBD2
CATSDRTSGPETQYF	TGTGCCACCAGTGATCGGACTAGCGGGCCAGAGACCCAGTACTTC	TRBV24-1	-	TRBJ2-5	TRBD2
CASSSRQRINEQFF	TGTGCCAGCAGCTCGCGACAGAGGATCAATGAGCAGTTCTTC	TRBV7-2	many	TRBJ2-1	-
CASSPNQDTQYF	TGTGCCAGCTCCCCAAACCAAGATACGCAGTATTTT	TRBV18	few	TRBJ2-3	-
CASSRQLGMNTGELFF	TGTGCCAGCAGTCGGCAACTAGGGATGAACACCGGGGAGCTGTTTTTT	TRBV27	-	TRBJ2-2	-
CSAEAPGRYSYEQYF	TGCAGTGCCGAGGCCCCCGGTCGGTACTCCTACGAGCAGTACTTC	TRBV20-1	few	TRBJ2-7	-
CASSQDSGRIGNTQYF	TGTGCCAGCAGCCAGGACTCCGGGAGGATTGGAAATACGCAGTATTTT	TRBV3-1	few	TRBJ2-3	TRBD2
CASGAGGNTDTQYF	TGTGCCAGCGGAGCGGGAGGGAACACAGATACGCAGTATTTT	TRBV25-1	-	TRBJ2-3	TRBD2
CASSYQFGGGETQYF	TGTGCCAGCAGTTACCAGTTTGGGGGCGGAGAGACCCAGTACTTC	TRBV6-5	few	TRBJ2-5	-
CASRPRTGYNTGELFF	TGTGCCAGCAGACCCCGGACAGGGTATAACACCGGGGAGCTGTTTTTT	TRBV6-1	-	TRBJ2-2	TRBD1
CASSLALAGLTDTQYF	TGCGCCAGCAGCTTGGCCCTAGCGGGGCTCACAGATACGCAGTATTTT	TRBV5-1	few	TRBJ2-3	TRBD2
CASSLGTSGGYTYEQYF	TGTGCCAGCAGCCTCGGGACTAGCGGGGGGTATACCTACGAGCAGTACTTC	TRBV6-1	few	TRBJ2-7	TRBD2
CAISGAGDYGYTF	TGTGCCATCAGTGGCGCAGGGGACTATGGCTACACCTTC	TRBV10-3	-	TRBJ1-2	-
CSARDPGTSGLNEQFF	TGCAGTGCTAGAGATCCCGGGACTAGCGGCCTCAATGAGCAGTTCTTC	TRBV20-1	few	TRBJ2-1	TRBD2
CASSLAPHEQYF	TGTGCCAGCAGTTTAGCCCCCCACGAGCAGTACTTC	TRBV12-3/TRBV12-4	-	TRBJ2-7	-
CASSSRTRDPTDTQYF	TGTGCCAGCAGCTCCCGGACTAGGGATCCCACAGATACGCAGTATTTT	TRBV7-2	-	TRBJ2-3	TRBD2
CASSDGRGYSTDTQYF	TGTGCCAGCAGCGACGGCAGGGGCTATAGCACAGATACGCAGTATTTT	TRBV7-6	-	TRBJ2-3	-
CASRLAGGAYEQYF	TGTGCCAGCAGACTAGCGGGCGGGGCCTACGAGCAGTACTTC	TRBV6-1	once	TRBJ2-7	TRBD2
CAISALAGKETQYF	TGTGCCATCAGTGCTCTAGCGGGGAAAGAGACCCAGTACTTC	TRBV10-3	few	TRBJ2-5	TRBD2
CASSLISSYNEQFF	TGTGCCAGCAGCTTAATAAGCTCCTACAATGAGCAGTTCTTC	TRBV11-2	few	TRBJ2-1	-
CSARTKGQHQPQHF	TGCAGTGCTAGAACTAAGGGACAGCATCAGCCCCAGCATTTT	TRBV20-1	many	TRBJ1-5	TRBD1
CATQGLAGTQETQYF	TGTGCCACCCAAGGACTAGCGGGCACGCAAGAGACCCAGTACTTC	TRBV10-3	once	TRBJ2-5	TRBD2
CASSYAGSEANVLTF	TGTGCCAGCAGTTACGCCGGTTCGGAGGCCAACGTCCTGACTTTC	TRBV6-5	-	TRBJ2-6	-
CSANIDYSTDTQYF	TGCAGTGCTAACATAGACTACAGCACAGATACGCAGTATTTT	TRBV20-1	-	TRBJ2-3	-
CAISSDRGWFEQYF	TGTGCCATCAGCTCTGACAGGGGGTGGTTCGAGCAGTACTTC	TRBV10-3	few	TRBJ2-7	TRBD1
CASSQGPGLGLPNTEAFF	TGTGCCAGCAGCCAGGGGCCAGGCTTGGGTCTCCCGAACACTGAAGCTTTCTTT	TRBV4-2	-	TRBJ1-1	-
CASSLSPNTIYF	TGTGCCAGCAGTTTATCCCCGAACACCATATATTTT	TRBV28	-	TRBJ1-3	-
CASSRRQNNEQFF	TGTGCCAGCAGCAGACGGCAAAACAATGAGCAGTTCTTC	TRBV7-2	many	TRBJ2-1	-
CASTQRQGRVGYTF	TGTGCCAGCACCCAACGACAGGGAAGAGTAGGCTACACCTTC	TRBV7-9	few	TRBJ1-2	TRBD1
CASSWTGGPSGANVLTF	TGCGCCAGCAGCTGGACAGGAGGTCCCTCTGGGGCCAACGTCCTGACTTTC	TRBV4-3	few	TRBJ2-6	TRBD1